These 14 T cell receptor beta chains originate from one sample sequenced in a study of T cells in Graves' hyperthyroidism and ophthalmopathy. RNA transcripts gave rise to amplified TCR beta CDR3 regions. The HTBI primer set served for first-round RT-PCR of the TCR CDR3. One entry per CDR3 protein results from TCRdb running MiXCR on the multiplex PCR reads. Of a few hundred thousand distinct CDR3 sequences detected, 12% to 15% appear once; the ten largest clones hold roughly 33%. Sequenced: blood. The receptors come from a woman aged 40-49 years with Graves' ophthalmopathy.

Remarks on this clonotype: At one end the junction does not follow the germline gene, possibly because of a read error. The chain recombines TRBV10-3 with TRBJ1-3; the D is unclear. Germline lookup yields CDR1 ENHRY and CDR2 SYGVKD. CDR3 length: 12 amino acids. The CDR3 DNA reads as TGTGCCATCAGTGAGTCGGTTTCCGGGAGGCATTTT. It codes for CAISESVSGRHF.

This clonotype was observed many times. The chain carries TRBV28 and TRBJ1-2; perhaps TRBD1 as D (6 bases). The CDR3 length is 15 residues. V lost 2 bases and J lost 5, with 15 bases in between. Germline-derived CDR1 and CDR2 are MDHEN and SYDVKM. CDR3 DNA: TGTGCCAGCAGTTTAGACGGGCAGGGGCGGTATGGCTACACCTTC. Its translation is CASSLDGQGRYGYTF.

In its sample, this clonotype was seen a few times. The chain couples TRBV12-3 or TRBV12-4 to TRBJ2-3; D remains ambiguous. The CDR3 is 12 amino acids. V was pared by 0 bases and J by 5 bases, with 3 bases between. CDR3 loop: CASSLALDTQYF. The CDR3 DNA sequence: TGTGCCAGCAGTTTAGCCCTAGATACGCAGTATTTT.

This sequence joins TRBV6-2 or TRBV6-3 and TRBJ1-1; the D gene is possibly TRBD1 (5 bases). This CDR3 region has 14 residues. Trimming cost V 5 bases and J 7 bases, with 17 bases left between them. Germline lookup yields CDR1 MNHEY and CDR2 SVGEGT. The DNA of the CDR3 is TGTGCCAGCAGTAAAAAAGGGGCTAGGGGTGAAGCTTTCTTT. Encoded protein: CASSKKGARGEAFF.

Points on this clonotype: The junction and the germline gene differ at one end; a read error may be behind it. The chain couples TRBV6-2 or TRBV6-3 to TRBJ2-7, with D tentatively TRBD1 (5 bases). This CDR3 is 14 amino acids long. CDR1 and CDR2 (germline): MNHEY, SVGEGT. The CDR3 DNA sequence: TGTACCAGCAGTCATCCAGGGTTCCCCGGCGAGCAGTACTTC. It is translated as CTSSHPGFPGEQYF.

This clonotype appeared a few times. The rearrangement uses TRBV9 and TRBJ1-3; D unresolved. Per the germline V gene, CDR1 is SGDLS and CDR2 is YYNGEE. V lost 3 bases, J lost 0 bases, and 7 bases lay in between. This CDR3 contains 14 residues. CDR3: CASSATLSGNTIYF. DNA of the CDR3: TGTGCCAGCAGCGCGACACTCTCTGGAAACACCATATATTTT. Supplemented by reference TRBV9 and TRBJ1-3, the full variable domain reads DSGVTQTPKHLITATGQRVTLRCSPRSGDLSVYWYQQSLDQGLQFLIQYYNGEERAKGNILERFSAQQFPDLHSELNLSSLELGDSALYFCASSATLSGNTIYFGEGSWLTVV.

V is TRBV12-3 or TRBV12-4 and J is TRBJ1-1, with 7 bases identical to TRBD1. V lost 6 bases, J lost 1 base, and 8 bases stayed unmatched. This CDR3 comprises 15 residues. CDR3 nucleotide sequence: TGTGCCAGCAGCCCCGTGGCAGGGGGGAACACTGAAGCTTTCTTT. Its translation is CASSPVAGGNTEAFF.

This clonotype was counted many times. The chain joins TRBV7-6 to TRBJ1-1; a weak D match, TRBD1 (6 bases). This CDR3 has 15 residues. CDR1 and CDR2 (germline): SGHVS, FNYEAQ. V was trimmed by 2 bases and J by 2 bases, leaving 12 bases between them. For the CDR3, the DNA is TGTGCCAGCAGCTTATCGGGACAAATAAACACTGAAGCTTTCTTT. Translation: CASSLSGQINTEAFF.

In its sample, this clonotype was seen many times. This sequence joins TRBV11-3 and TRBJ2-2, with D tentatively TRBD1 (6 bases). CDR3 size: 16 residues. Per the germline V gene, CDR1 is SGHNT and CDR2 is YENEEA. V gave up 2 bases and J gave up 0 bases, with 10 bases separating them. CDR3 protein: CASSLRGQTNTGELFF. The CDR3 DNA reads TGTGCCAGCAGCTTACGCGGACAGACGAACACCGGGGAGCTGTTTTTT.

This clonotype has ten or more counts. V and J are TRBV20-1 and TRBJ1-3, with no clear D. This CDR3 is built from 13 residues. V was shortened by 3 bases and J by 0 bases, with 6 bases between the two germline ends. Per germline, CDR1 DFQATT and CDR2 SNEGSKA (reference sequence). The CDR3 coding sequence is TGCAGTGCTAGTGGCAGCTCTGGAAACACCATATATTTT. This translates into CSASGSSGNTIYF.

This rearrangement joins TRBV9 to TRBJ1-1; unclear D gene. The germline V gene encodes CDR1 SGDLS and CDR2 YYNGEE. This CDR3 region has 14 residues. V was trimmed by 1 base and J by 3 bases, leaving 10 bases between them. In nucleotides, the CDR3 is TGTGCCAGCAGCGTAACCCTAGGGCACACTGAAGCTTTCTTT. As protein: CASSVTLGHTEAFF.

This clonotype was found a few times. V and J are TRBV2 and TRBJ2-6; 8 nucleotides match TRBD1. V lost 10 bases and J lost 3; bases outside the gene matches: 8. Germline-derived CDR1 and CDR2 are SNHLY and FYNNEI. The length of the CDR3 is 15 residues. The CDR3 region is CATYTGGIGANVLTF. In DNA, the CDR3 is TGTGCCACCTATACAGGGGGGATTGGGGCCAACGTCCTGACTTTC.

This clonotype was observed many times. V is TRBV12-3 or TRBV12-4 and J is TRBJ2-3, with 7 bases that match TRBD2. The CDR3 is 16 amino acids. V was clipped by 6 bases and J by 6 bases; unmatched bases: 15. The CDR3 here is CASSPPRAGSSDTQYF. The CDR3 DNA reads as TGTGCCAGCAGCCCGCCACGAGCGGGGAGTTCGGATACGCAGTATTTT.

This clonotype came up a few times. This chain connects TRBV11-2 to TRBJ2-7; the match to TRBD2 covers 11 bases. J gave up 2 bases and V 5 bases, and 2 bases lay outside the gene matches. The CDR3 runs 14 residues. The V gene's germline CDR1 is SGHAT and CDR2 FQNNGV. The CDR3 spells CASSKLAGAYEQYF. In DNA, the CDR3 is TGTGCCAGCAGCAAACTAGCGGGGGCCTACGAGCAGTACTTC.